Listed below are T cell receptor beta chains from one sample, sequenced in a study of T cells in Graves' hyperthyroidism and ophthalmopathy. TCRdb recomputed calls from the multiplex PCR reads with MiXCR, one row per CDR3 protein. The profile shows about 680,000 distinct CDR3 sequences, 30% to 40% of them singletons. Sequenced sample: blood. These receptors all stem from a woman aged 40 to 50 with Graves' hyperthyroidism. Each CDR3 is given with its conserved first and last residue. A D gene is named only where the DNA matches it firmly. Clone size is shown for a subset of rows, as once, few, many or a class of expanded clone.

V gene	D gene	clone size	J gene	CDR3 protein	CDR3 DNA
TRBV4-1	NA	NA	TRBJ2-5	CASSQPGRRWTQYF	TGCGCCAGCAGCCAGCCCGGACGTCGGTGGACCCAGTACTTC
TRBV6-5	NA	many	TRBJ1-2	CASRPLGTPNYGYTF	TGTGCCAGCAGACCCCTCGGGACGCCGAACTATGGCTACACCTTC
TRBV6-4	TRBD1	many	TRBJ1-5	CASSDVAGGQPQHF	TGTGCCAGCAGTGACGTGGCAGGGGGTCAGCCCCAGCATTTT
TRBV20-1	TRBD1	NA	TRBJ1-2	CSLAFMSRTGNYGYTF	TGCAGTTTAGCTTTTATGAGCCGGACAGGGAACTATGGCTACACCTTC
TRBV5-8	NA	NA	TRBJ1-4	CASSHLPRQVYEKLFF	TGTGCCAGCAGTCATCTCCCTCGCCAGGTTTATGAAAAACTGTTTTTT
TRBV6-5	NA	NA	TRBJ1-1	CASTQGLNTEAFF	TGTGCCAGCACTCAGGGATTGAACACTGAAGCTTTCTTT
TRBV14	TRBD1	few	TRBJ1-4	CASSQALTGGNEKLFF	TGTGCCAGCAGCCAAGCCCTAACAGGGGGCAATGAAAAACTGTTTTTT
TRBV7-9	NA	NA	TRBJ2-7	CASSQTLLWVYYEQYF	TGTGCCAGCAGTCAGACCTTGCTCTGGGTCTATTACGAGCAGTACTTC
TRBV19	NA	many	TRBJ1-4	CASTAGGEKLFF	TGTGCCAGTACAGCAGGCGGTGAAAAACTGTTTTTT
TRBV12-3/TRBV12-4	NA	many	TRBJ1-5	CASSLAGALGNQPQHF	TGTGCCAGCAGTTTGGCAGGGGCGCTTGGCAATCAGCCCCAGCATTTT
TRBV6-5	NA	NA	TRBJ1-6	CASSPGGFSPLHF	TGTGCCAGCTCACCAGGAGGGTTTTCACCCCTCCACTTT